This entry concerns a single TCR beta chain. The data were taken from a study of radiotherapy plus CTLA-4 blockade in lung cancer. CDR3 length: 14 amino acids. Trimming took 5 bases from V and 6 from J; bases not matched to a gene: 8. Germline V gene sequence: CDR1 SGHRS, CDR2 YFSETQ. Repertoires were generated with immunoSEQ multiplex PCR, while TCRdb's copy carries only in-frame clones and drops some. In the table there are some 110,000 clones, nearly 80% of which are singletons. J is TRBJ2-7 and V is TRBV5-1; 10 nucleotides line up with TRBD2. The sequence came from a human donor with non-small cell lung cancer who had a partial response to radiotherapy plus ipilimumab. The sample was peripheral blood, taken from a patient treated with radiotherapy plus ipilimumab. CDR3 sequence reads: CASSEREGHGEQYF. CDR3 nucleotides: TGCGCCAGCAGTGAGCGGGAGGGCCACGGCGAGCAGTACTTC.